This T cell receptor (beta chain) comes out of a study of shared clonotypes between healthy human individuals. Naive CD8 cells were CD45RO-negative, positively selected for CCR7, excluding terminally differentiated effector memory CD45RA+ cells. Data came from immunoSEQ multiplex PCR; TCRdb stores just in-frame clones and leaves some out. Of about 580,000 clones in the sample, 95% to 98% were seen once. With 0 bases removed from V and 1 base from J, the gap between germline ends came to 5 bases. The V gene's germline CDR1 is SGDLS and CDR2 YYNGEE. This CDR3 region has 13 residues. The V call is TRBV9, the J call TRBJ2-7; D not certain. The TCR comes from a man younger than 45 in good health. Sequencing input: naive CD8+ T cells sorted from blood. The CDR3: CASSVAISYEQYF. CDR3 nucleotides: TGTGCCAGCAGCGTAGCCATTTCCTACGAGCAGTACTTC.